The rows below give T cell receptor beta chains drawn from one sample of a study of CD8 T cells in ankylosing spondylitis. TCRdb processed the 5' RACE reads anew with MiXCR; each CDR3 protein has one entry. This table holds 200,000 to 250,000 distinct CDR3 sequences, approximately 16% found once. Sequencing was carried out using blood, either unsorted or a sorted T cell fraction (not recorded which). The receptor source for this set is a male donor with ankylosing spondylitis. Both conserved end residues are part of each CDR3. Each record gives: J gene, D gene, V gene, clone size, CDR3 protein, CDR3 DNA. A D gene is named only where the DNA matches it firmly. Clone size is shown for a subset of rows, as once, few, many or a class of expanded clone.

TRBJ1-1,NA,TRBV11-2,NA,CASSYRDTEAFF,TGTGCCAGCAGTTATCGGGACACTGAAGCTTTCTTT
TRBJ2-2,NA,TRBV12-3/TRBV12-4,few,CASTTRGFDGELFF,TGTGCCAGCACCACAAGGGGTTTCGACGGGGAGCTGTTTTTT
TRBJ2-1,TRBD2,TRBV7-2,few,CASSIGLARKQFF,TGTGCCAGCAGCATCGGACTAGCAAGAAAGCAGTTCTTC
TRBJ2-1,TRBD1,TRBV27,few,CASSTTGLYNEQFF,TGTGCCAGCAGTACGACAGGGCTCTACAATGAGCAGTTCTTC
TRBJ1-5,NA,TRBV4-2,few,CASSQEISGGQPQHF,TGTGCCAGCAGCCAAGAAATCTCGGGAGGTCAGCCCCAGCATTTT
TRBJ2-5,NA,TRBV20-1,NA,CSARVPGVMQETQYF,TGCAGTGCTAGAGTCCCAGGGGTGATGCAAGAGACCCAGTACTTC
TRBJ2-3,NA,TRBV6-1,NA,CASKVDPSTDTQYF,TGTGCCAGCAAGGTGGACCCGAGCACAGATACGCAGTATTTT
TRBJ2-3,TRBD2,TRBV20-1,NA,CSADSGGPRDTQYF,TGCAGTGCTGATAGCGGGGGGCCCCGGGATACGCAGTATTTT
TRBJ1-2,NA,TRBV20-1,many,CSARGGQSGYTF,TGCAGTGCTAGAGGCGGACAGTCCGGCTACACCTTC
TRBJ2-7,NA,TRBV5-6,NA,CASSSGSSDEQYF,TGTGCCAGCAGCTCTGGATCTTCTGACGAGCAGTACTTC
TRBJ1-6,NA,TRBV27,NA,CASSSGLSSYNSPLHF,TGTGCCAGCAGTTCCGGCTTGAGCTCCTATAATTCACCCCTCCACTTT
TRBJ2-2,NA,TRBV7-7,NA,CASSLVMAGELFF,TGTGCCAGCAGCTTAGTAATGGCCGGGGAGCTGTTTTTT
TRBJ2-1,TRBD2,TRBV28,few,CASSLSLAGGSVEQFF,TGTGCCAGCAGTTTATCACTAGCGGGAGGTTCGGTTGAGCAGTTCTTC